This T cell receptor (beta chain) was profiled in a study of spatial heterogeneity in lung cancer. Study details: Fewer alpha-chain than beta-chain sequences were consistently detected. Every unique TCR and UMI combination, on average, appeared more than ten times in raw reads.

Germline values: CDR1 SGHTA, CDR2 FQGNSA. CDR3 length equals 16 residues. V shed 1 base and J shed 6 bases, with 16 bases lying between them. Every cDNA TCR molecule received its own unique molecular identifier. TCRdb itself ran the 5' RACE reads through MiXCR, one entry per CDR3 protein. Of 60,000 to 65,000 distinct CDR3 sequences listed, 7.5% to 8.5% were seen once; the top ten hold about 15%. Time point indicated: sample taken at primary tumor resection. Sequencing was performed on whole RNA extracted from tumor and nontumor lung tissue, or from frozen PBMC, and the material was left unsorted. This receptor was taken from a female donor with early-stage non-small cell lung cancer. The chain combines TRBV7-2 with TRBJ2-1; the D gene is possibly TRBD1 (5 bases). Sample: PBMCs, taken at surgery. The CDR3 spells CASSLGLQGRGNEQFF. In DNA, the CDR3 is TGTGCCAGCAGCTTAGGACTCCAGGGTCGTGGCAATGAGCAGTTCTTC.